This T cell receptor beta chain was sequenced in a study of post-analysis software for immune sequencing data. Study results and limitations: In patients, TRBV5-6, TRBV5-1 and TRBV20-1 belonged to roughly 5 TRBV segments found more frequently than in controls.

The sample holds one count of this clonotype. Its antigen is undetermined. TCR beta cDNA libraries had unique molecular identifiers. Around 460,000 cDNA molecules came from around 0.96 to 9.9 million T cells. TCRdb passed the PCR reads through MiXCR, listing each CDR3 protein once. Here the sample spans 450,000 to 700,000 distinct CDR3 sequences, about 40% being singletons. V lost 0 bases and J lost 13, with 24 bases in between. The CDR3 totals 15 residues. Germline V gene sequence: CDR1 DFQATT, CDR2 SNEGSKA (reference sequence). The V gene is TRBV20-1, the J gene TRBJ2-5; the D is unclear. The receptor was isolated from a girl aged 10-17 years with multiple sclerosis. The sequenced sample consisted of blood. As DNA, the CDR3 is TGCAGTGCTAGAGAAACTACACACACCACATACGAGCTGTACTTC. Its translation is CSARETTHTTYELYF.